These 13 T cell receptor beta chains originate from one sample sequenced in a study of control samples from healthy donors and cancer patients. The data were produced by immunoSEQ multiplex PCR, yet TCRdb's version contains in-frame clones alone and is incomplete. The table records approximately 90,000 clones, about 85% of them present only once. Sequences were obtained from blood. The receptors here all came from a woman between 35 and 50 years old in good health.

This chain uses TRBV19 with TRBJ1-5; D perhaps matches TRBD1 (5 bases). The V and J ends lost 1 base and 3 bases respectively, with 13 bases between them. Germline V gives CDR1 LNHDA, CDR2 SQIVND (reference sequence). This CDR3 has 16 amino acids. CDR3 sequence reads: CASSIGPDSYNQPQHF. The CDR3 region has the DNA TGTGCCAGTAGTATAGGGCCCGACAGCTACAATCAGCCCCAGCATTTT.

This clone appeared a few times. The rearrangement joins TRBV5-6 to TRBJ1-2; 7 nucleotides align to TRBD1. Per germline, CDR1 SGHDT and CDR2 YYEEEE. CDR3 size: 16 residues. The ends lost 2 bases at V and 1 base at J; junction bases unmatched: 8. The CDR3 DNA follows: TGTGCCAGCAGCTTACGGGACAGCCAAATTAACTATGGCTACACCTTC. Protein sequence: CASSLRDSQINYGYTF. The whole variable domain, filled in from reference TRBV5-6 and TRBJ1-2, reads DAGVTQSPTHLIKTRGQQVTLRCSPKSGHDTVSWYQQALGQGPQFIFQYYEEEERQRGNFPDRFSGHQFPNYSSELNVNALLLGDSALYLCASSLRDSQINYGYTFGSGTRLTVV.

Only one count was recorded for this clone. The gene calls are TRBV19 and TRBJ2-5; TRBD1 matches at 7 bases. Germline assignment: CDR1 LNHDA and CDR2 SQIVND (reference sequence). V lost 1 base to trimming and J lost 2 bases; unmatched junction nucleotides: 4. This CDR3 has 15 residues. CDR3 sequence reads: CASSIVGGQQETQYF. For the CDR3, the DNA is TGTGCCAGTAGTATAGTAGGGGGACAGCAAGAGACCCAGTACTTC.

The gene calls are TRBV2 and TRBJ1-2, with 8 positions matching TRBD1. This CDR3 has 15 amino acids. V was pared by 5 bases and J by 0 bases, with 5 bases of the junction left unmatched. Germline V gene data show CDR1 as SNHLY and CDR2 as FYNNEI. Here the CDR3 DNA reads TGTGCCAGCAGTCCCGACAGGGGAGCTAACTATGGCTACACCTTC. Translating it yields CASSPDRGANYGYTF.

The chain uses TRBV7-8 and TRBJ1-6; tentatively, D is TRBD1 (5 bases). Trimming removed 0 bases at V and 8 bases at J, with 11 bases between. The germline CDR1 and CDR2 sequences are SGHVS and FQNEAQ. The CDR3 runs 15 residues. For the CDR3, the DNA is TGTGCCAGCAGCTTAGCGGTGGGGCGTCATTCACCCCTCCACTTT. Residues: CASSLAVGRHSPLHF.

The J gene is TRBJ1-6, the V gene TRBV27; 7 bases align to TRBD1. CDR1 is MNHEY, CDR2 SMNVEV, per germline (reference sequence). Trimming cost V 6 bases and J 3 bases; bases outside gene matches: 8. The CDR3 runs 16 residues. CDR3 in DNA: TGTGCCAGCAGACCCTTAACAGGGGACTATAATTCACCCCTCCACTTT. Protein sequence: CASRPLTGDYNSPLHF.

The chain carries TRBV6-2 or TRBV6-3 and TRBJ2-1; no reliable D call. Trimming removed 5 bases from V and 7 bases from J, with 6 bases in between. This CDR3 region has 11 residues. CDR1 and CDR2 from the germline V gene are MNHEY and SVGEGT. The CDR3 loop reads CASSSWNEQFF. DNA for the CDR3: TGTGCCAGCAGTAGTTGGAATGAGCAGTTCTTC.

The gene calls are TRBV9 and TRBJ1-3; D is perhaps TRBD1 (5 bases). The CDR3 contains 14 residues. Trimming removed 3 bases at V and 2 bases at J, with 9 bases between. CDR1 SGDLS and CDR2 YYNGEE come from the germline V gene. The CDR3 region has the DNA TGTGCCAGCAGCGGCAGGGTAGCTGGAAACACCATATATTTT. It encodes CASSGRVAGNTIYF.

DNA of the CDR3: TGCGCCAGCAGCCAAGATCGACGAACTGAAGCTTTCTTT. This gives the protein CASSQDRRTEAFF. This chain connects TRBV4-3 to TRBJ1-1, with D unclear. The V gene lost 0 bases and the J gene lost 5 bases, with 7 bases spanning the gap. Germline CDR1 is LGHNA and CDR2 is YSLEER. CDR3 length: 13 amino acids.

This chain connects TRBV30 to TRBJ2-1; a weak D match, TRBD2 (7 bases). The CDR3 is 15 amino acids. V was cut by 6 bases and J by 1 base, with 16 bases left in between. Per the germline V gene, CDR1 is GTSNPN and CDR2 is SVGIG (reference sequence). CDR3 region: CACLGGGLSYNEQFF. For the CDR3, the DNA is TGTGCCTGCTTGGGGGGGGGCCTATCCTACAATGAGCAGTTCTTC. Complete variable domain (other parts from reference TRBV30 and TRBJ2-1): SQTIHQWPATLVQPVGSPLSLECTVEGTSNPNLYWYRQAAGRGLQLLFYSVGIGQISSEVPQNLSASRPQDRQFILSSKKLLLSDSGFYLCACLGGGLSYNEQFFGPGTRLTVL.

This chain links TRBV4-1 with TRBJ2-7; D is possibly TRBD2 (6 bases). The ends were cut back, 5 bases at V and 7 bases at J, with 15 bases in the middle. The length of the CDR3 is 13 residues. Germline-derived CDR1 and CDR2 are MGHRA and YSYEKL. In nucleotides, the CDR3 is TGCGCCAGCAGCTCCCGGGACGCGGGGGAGCAGTACTTC. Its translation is CASSSRDAGEQYF.

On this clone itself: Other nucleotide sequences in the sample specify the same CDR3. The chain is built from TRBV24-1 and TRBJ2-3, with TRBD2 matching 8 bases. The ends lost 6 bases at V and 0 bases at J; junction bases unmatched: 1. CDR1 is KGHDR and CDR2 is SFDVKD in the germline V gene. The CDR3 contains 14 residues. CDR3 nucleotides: TGTGCCACCAGTCGGGGGGGAAGCACAGATACGCAGTATTTT. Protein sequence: CATSRGGSTDTQYF.

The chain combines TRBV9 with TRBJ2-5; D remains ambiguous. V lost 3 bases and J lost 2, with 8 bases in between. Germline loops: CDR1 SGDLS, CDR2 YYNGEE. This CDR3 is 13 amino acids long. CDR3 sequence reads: CASSEYLQETQYF. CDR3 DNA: TGTGCCAGCAGCGAGTACCTGCAAGAGACCCAGTACTTC.